The clone carrying this T cell receptor beta chain was picked up a small number of times. The sample's time point: peripheral blood 6 weeks after treatment start. The record originates from a study of PD-L1 blockade in urothelial cancer. Clones were sequenced by immunoSEQ multiplex PCR, and TCRdb holds only the in-frame ones, with some missing. The sample lists about 130,000 clones, around 86% occurring once. CDR1 SGHRS and CDR2 YFSETQ come from the germline V gene. The CDR3 has 15 residues. Trimming took 4 bases from V and 5 from J; bases not matched to a gene: 9. The sequences come from PBMCs, collected around atezolizumab (anti-PD-L1) treatment. The J gene is TRBJ1-5, the V gene TRBV5-1, with 7 nucleotides matching TRBD1. The sequence derives from a man aged 50-59 years with urothelial cancer. CDR3 bases: TGCGCCAGCAGCCAGGGGGAATCCAGCGATCAGCCCCAGCATTTT. Translation gives CASSQGESSDQPQHF.